This T cell receptor beta chain was sequenced for a study of cytomegalovirus exposure and HLA in healthy donors. Findings of the study overall: With later analysis, a missense DCLRE1C variant became linked to TCR beta V- and J-gene trimming.

Concerning this clone: Its antigen is still unknown.

Trimming left V 4 bases short and J 4 bases short, with 15 bases between. This CDR3 spans 15 amino acids. Germline loops: CDR1 SGDLS, CDR2 YYNGEE. The PCR made use of 60 Vbeta and 13 Jbeta primers. TCRdb's copy holds only in-frame clones and misses some; the assay was immunoSEQ multiplex PCR. This table has some 160,000 clones, 82% appearing once. The chain combines TRBV9 with TRBJ2-1; D is ambiguous. The receptor comes from a male donor in good health and CMV-seronegative. Sequencing was performed on PBMCs. This CDR3 is CASSPGGSRYNEQFF. DNA for the CDR3: TGTGCCAGCAGCCCCGGCGGAAGTAGGTACAATGAGCAGTTCTTC.